The rows below give T cell receptor beta chains drawn from one sample of a study of cytomegalovirus exposure and HLA in healthy donors. The repertoire was sequenced with immunoSEQ multiplex PCR; TCRdb's copy has only in-frame clones and lacks some. The profile shows about 160,000 clones, approximately 72% of them singletons. The sequenced sample was PBMCs. The receptors derive from a man aged 35 to 55 in good health and CMV-seropositive. Each CDR3 is given with its conserved first and last residue. Each record gives: J gene, D gene, V gene, clone size, CDR3 protein, CDR3 DNA. D genes are given only for firm matches. The size field is filled for only some rows; it gives once, few, many or a size class.

J: TRBJ2-2
D: TRBD1
V: TRBV19
size: .
CDR3: CASSRGWGTGKKGTGELFF
DNA: TGTGCCAGTAGTCGGGGGTGGGGGACAGGGAAAAAAGGAACCGGGGAGCTGTTTTTT

J: TRBJ2-2
D: .
V: TRBV9
size: .
CDR3: CASSVASSGTGELFF
DNA: TGTGCCAGCAGCGTAGCTAGCTCCGGCACCGGGGAGCTGTTTTTT

J: TRBJ1-3
D: .
V: TRBV6-5
size: .
CDR3: CASKGLASGNTIYF
DNA: TGTGCCAGCAAGGGGCTTGCCTCTGGAAACACCATATATTTT

J: TRBJ1-1
D: .
V: TRBV21-1
size: .
CDR3: CASSKMAVMNTEAFF
DNA: TGTGCCAGCAGCAAAATGGCAGTGATGAACACTGAAGCTTTCTTT

J: TRBJ1-6
D: .
V: TRBV9
size: .
CDR3: CASSAGPAGNSPLHF
DNA: TGTGCCAGCAGCGCAGGGCCAGCGGGTAATTCACCCCTCCACTTT

J: TRBJ2-7
D: TRBD1
V: TRBV27
size: .
CDR3: CASRPAGGGLNEQYF
DNA: TGTGCCAGCCGCCCCGCAGGGGGCGGTCTAAACGAGCAGTACTTC

J: TRBJ2-1
D: .
V: TRBV5-1
size: .
CDR3: CASMGMGANSYNEQFF
DNA: TGCGCCAGCATGGGGATGGGGGCGAACTCCTACAATGAGCAGTTCTTC

J: TRBJ2-3
D: TRBD1
V: TRBV28
size: .
CDR3: CASWGQGITDTQYF
DNA: TGTGCCAGCTGGGGACAGGGTATTACAGATACGCAGTATTTT

J: TRBJ2-3
D: .
V: TRBV4-1
size: once
CDR3: CASSQNGRGTDTQYF
DNA: TGCGCCAGCAGCCAAAACGGCAGGGGCACAGATACGCAGTATTTT

J: TRBJ2-1
D: .
V: TRBV5-1
size: .
CDR3: CASSLGVADNEQFF
DNA: TGCGCCAGCAGCTTGGGGGTAGCGGACAATGAGCAGTTCTTC

J: TRBJ1-2
D: .
V: TRBV11-2
size: once
CDR3: CASSLTGGYGYTF
DNA: TGTGCCAGCAGCTTAACGGGAGGTTATGGCTACACCTTC

J: TRBJ1-4
D: .
V: TRBV6-1
size: once
CDR3: CASRGGKSWEKLFF
DNA: TGTGCCAGCAGGGGAGGGAAGTCTTGGGAAAAACTGTTTTTT

J: TRBJ2-7
D: .
V: TRBV27
size: .
CDR3: CASRFLSGNYEQYF
DNA: TGTGCCAGCAGATTCTTATCGGGTAACTACGAGCAGTACTTC

J: TRBJ1-2
D: .
V: TRBV9
size: .
CDR3: CASSSRRGGVGGYTF
DNA: TGTGCCAGCAGCTCTCGCCGGGGAGGGGTTGGGGGCTACACCTTC

J: TRBJ2-1
D: .
V: TRBV5-1
size: .
CDR3: CASSPEVGGAGNEQFF
DNA: TGCGCCAGCAGCCCTGAGGTGGGGGGGGCCGGTAATGAGCAGTTCTTC

J: TRBJ1-5
D: TRBD1
V: TRBV4-1
size: .
CDR3: CASSQDLGQGMRKPQHF
DNA: TGCGCCAGCAGCCAAGACCTAGGACAGGGTATGCGTAAGCCCCAGCATTTT

J: TRBJ2-5
D: TRBD2
V: TRBV29-1
size: .
CDR3: CSALAGGMGETQYF
DNA: TGCAGCGCCCTAGCGGGGGGCATGGGAGAGACCCAGTACTTC

J: TRBJ2-2
D: .
V: TRBV19
size: .
CDR3: CASSIQGNTGELFF
DNA: TGTGCCAGTAGTATTCAGGGGAACACCGGGGAGCTGTTTTTT

J: TRBJ1-4
D: .
V: TRBV10-3
size: once
CDR3: CAITPEEGEKLFF
DNA: TGTGCCATCACCCCCGAGGAGGGTGAAAAACTGTTTTTT

J: TRBJ2-3
D: TRBD2
V: TRBV5-1
size: .
CDR3: CASNVGGGASADTQYF
DNA: TGCGCCAGTAATGTCGGCGGGGGGGCTTCCGCAGATACGCAGTATTTT

J: TRBJ2-2
D: .
V: TRBV7-2
size: .
CDR3: CASSSSRAGELFF
DNA: TGTGCCAGCAGCAGTAGCCGTGCCGGGGAGCTGTTTTTT

J: TRBJ1-1
D: .
V: TRBV5-1
size: .
CDR3: CASSTFQGSTEAFF
DNA: TGCGCCAGCAGCACTTTCCAGGGGAGCACTGAAGCTTTCTTT

J: TRBJ2-1
D: .
V: TRBV27
size: .
CDR3: CASGDGGDEQFF
DNA: TGTGCCAGCGGGGACGGCGGGGATGAGCAGTTCTTC

J: TRBJ1-2
D: .
V: TRBV11-2
size: .
CDR3: CASSLRTSGGSSSYGYTF
DNA: TGTGCCAGCAGCTTACGGACCAGTGGGGGGTCCAGTAGTTATGGCTACACCTTC

J: TRBJ2-7
D: TRBD1
V: TRBV9
size: .
CDR3: CASSESGTEYEQYF
DNA: TGTGCCAGCAGCGAATCCGGGACAGAATACGAGCAGTACTTC

J: TRBJ2-5
D: TRBD1
V: TRBV9
size: .
CDR3: CASSVGTGKIETQYF
DNA: TGTGCCAGCAGCGTGGGGACAGGGAAGATAGAGACCCAGTACTTC

J: TRBJ2-7
D: .
V: TRBV29-1
size: .
CDR3: CSVSLSSYEQYF
DNA: TGCAGCGTCTCGCTCTCCTCCTACGAGCAGTACTTC

J: TRBJ1-5
D: TRBD1
V: TRBV6-6
size: once
CDR3: CASSYPTGENQPQHF
DNA: TGTGCCAGCAGTTACCCGACAGGGGAAAATCAGCCCCAGCATTTT

J: TRBJ2-5
D: TRBD1
V: TRBV5-4
size: .
CDR3: CASGPRGLSPETQYF
DNA: TGTGCCAGCGGCCCCAGGGGGCTGTCGCCGGAGACCCAGTACTTC

J: TRBJ1-5
D: .
V: TRBV5-8
size: few
CDR3: CASSLYWSSNQPQHF
DNA: TGTGCCAGCAGCTTGTACTGGTCTAGCAATCAGCCCCAGCATTTT

J: TRBJ2-1
D: TRBD2
V: TRBV30
size: .
CDR3: CAWSREGVNEQFF
DNA: TGTGCCTGGAGTAGGGAGGGAGTAAATGAGCAGTTCTTC

J: TRBJ1-5
D: TRBD1
V: TRBV4-1
size: few
CDR3: CALARGPLQPQHF
DNA: TGCGCCCTCGCAAGGGGGCCGTTACAGCCCCAGCATTTT

J: TRBJ1-2
D: TRBD1
V: TRBV18
size: .
CDR3: CASSPTRDRGRDYGYTF
DNA: TGTGCCAGCTCACCGACCCGTGACAGGGGAAGAGACTATGGCTACACCTTC

J: TRBJ2-2
D: TRBD2
V: TRBV4-2
size: .
CDR3: CASSPTSGGGAGELFF
DNA: TGTGCCAGCAGCCCCACGAGCGGGGGAGGTGCCGGGGAGCTGTTTTTT

J: TRBJ1-2
D: TRBD1
V: TRBV19
size: .
CDR3: CASSSSTGGYGYTF
DNA: TGTGCCAGTAGTTCTTCGACAGGGGGATATGGCTACACCTTC

J: TRBJ2-7
D: .
V: TRBV28
size: few
CDR3: CASSFHLSGLSYEQYF
DNA: TGTGCCAGCAGTTTCCACCTGTCAGGGCTGTCCTACGAGCAGTACTTC

J: TRBJ1-5
D: TRBD1
V: TRBV27
size: .
CDR3: CASRGPGQLGQPQHF
DNA: TGTGCCAGCAGGGGACCGGGACAGTTAGGTCAGCCCCAGCATTTT

J: TRBJ2-7
D: TRBD1
V: TRBV5-1
size: .
CDR3: CASSLAATGGEQYF
DNA: TGCGCCAGCAGCTTGGCCGCGACAGGGGGCGAGCAGTACTTC

J: TRBJ2-1
D: TRBD1
V: TRBV10-3
size: .
CDR3: CAISLDRGNEQFF
DNA: TGTGCCATCAGTTTGGACAGGGGGAATGAGCAGTTCTTC

J: TRBJ1-6
D: TRBD1
V: TRBV19
size: once
CDR3: CASSIGTGKPLHF
DNA: TGTGCCAGTAGTATAGGGACAGGGAAACCCCTCCACTTT

J: TRBJ2-7
D: .
V: TRBV18
size: few
CDR3: CASSPGGTYEQYF
DNA: TGTGCCAGCTCACCCGGGGGAACCTACGAGCAGTACTTC

J: TRBJ2-5
D: TRBD2
V: TRBV9
size: .
CDR3: CASSPRLAGGETQYF
DNA: TGTGCCAGCAGCCCGCGACTAGCGGGGGGAGAGACCCAGTACTTC

J: TRBJ2-1
D: TRBD2
V: TRBV5-1
size: .
CDR3: CASSSGSSGGVLHNEQFF
DNA: TGCGCCAGCAGCTCCGGATCTAGCGGGGGGGTCCTCCACAATGAGCAGTTCTTC

J: TRBJ1-2
D: .
V: TRBV4-1
size: .
CDR3: CASSPYPVMDGYTF
DNA: TGCGCCAGCAGCCCGTACCCAGTGATGGATGGCTACACCTTC

J: TRBJ2-1
D: .
V: TRBV6-6
size: .
CDR3: CASSSGTEQFF
DNA: TGTGCCAGCAGTTCCGGGACAGAGCAGTTCTTC